This T cell receptor (beta chain) was retrieved from a study of post-analysis software for immune sequencing data. Broader study findings: In patients, five or six TRBV segments were more frequent than in controls, with TRBV5-6, TRBV5-1 and TRBV20-1 among them.

This clonotype has just a few counts. Its antigen is undetermined. V lost 2 bases, J lost 1 base, and 5 bases lay in between. The CDR3 runs 13 residues. Germline CDR1 is MNHNY and CDR2 is SVGAGI (reference sequence). Unique molecular identifiers were present in the TCR beta cDNA libraries. Each CDR3 protein gets one entry after TCRdb re-called the PCR reads with MiXCR. Of 820,000 or so distinct CDR3 sequences listed, roughly half are singletons. The clonotype comes from a girl aged 5 to 17 with multiple sclerosis. The genes are TRBV6-6 and TRBJ1-1; D uncertain. Sequencing input: blood. The DNA for the CDR3 is TGTGCCAGCAGTTACCTGGAGAACACTGAAGCTTTCTTT. As protein: CASSYLENTEAFF.